These T cell receptor beta chains were read from a single sample in a study of CD8+ T cells in alopecia areata. Profiled with immunoSEQ multiplex PCR; TCRdb holds only in-frame clones, not every one. The sample records about 170,000 clones, around 58% being singletons. The sample in question was CD4+ T cells sorted from blood, obtained at approximately week 56, from a patient treated with tofacitinib. All receptors derive from a human donor with alopecia areata. CDR3s include the opening cysteine and the closing phenylalanine or tryptophan. A D gene is named only where the DNA matches it firmly. The size of a clone is reported for some rows only, either as once, few or many, or as a class for expanded clones.

v_gene: TRBV18; abundance: few; d_gene: .; j_gene: TRBJ2-5; CDR3aa: CASSPTARRETQYF; CDR3nt: TGTGCCAGCTCACCAACGGCGAGGCGAGAGACCCAGTACTTC
v_gene: TRBV2; abundance: few; d_gene: .; j_gene: TRBJ2-5; CDR3aa: CASASETQYF; CDR3nt: TGTGCCAGCGCCTCGGAGACCCAGTACTTC
v_gene: TRBV13; abundance: few; d_gene: .; j_gene: TRBJ2-7; CDR3aa: CASSLSYEQYF; CDR3nt: TGTGCCAGCAGCCTTAGCTACGAGCAGTACTTC
v_gene: TRBV4-2; abundance: few; d_gene: .; j_gene: TRBJ1-1; CDR3aa: CASSQGGGIGLNTEAFF; CDR3nt: TGTGCCAGCAGCCAAGGGGGGGGCATTGGACTGAACACTGAAGCTTTCTTT
v_gene: TRBV25-1; abundance: .; d_gene: .; j_gene: TRBJ2-7; CDR3aa: CASSLMDYEQYF; CDR3nt: TGTGCCAGCAGCCTTATGGACTACGAGCAGTACTTC
v_gene: TRBV30; abundance: few; d_gene: TRBD1; j_gene: TRBJ1-2; CDR3aa: CAWSTGTGPYTF; CDR3nt: TGTGCCTGGAGCACCGGGACAGGGCCCTACACCTTC
v_gene: TRBV25-1; abundance: .; d_gene: .; j_gene: TRBJ1-2; CDR3aa: CASSDSNYGYTF; CDR3nt: TGTGCCAGCTCCGACAGCAACTATGGCTACACCTTC
v_gene: TRBV11-1; abundance: .; d_gene: .; j_gene: TRBJ2-2; CDR3aa: CASNNPGFVPANTGELFF; CDR3nt: TGTGCCAGCAATAACCCGGGTTTTGTCCCCGCGAACACCGGGGAGCTGTTTTTT
v_gene: TRBV2; abundance: .; d_gene: .; j_gene: TRBJ2-1; CDR3aa: CASSERANEQFF; CDR3nt: TGTGCCAGCAGTGAACGTGCTAACGAGCAGTTCTTC
v_gene: TRBV9; abundance: .; d_gene: .; j_gene: TRBJ1-6; CDR3aa: CASSVAGTDNSPLHF; CDR3nt: TGTGCCAGCAGCGTAGCCGGGACTGATAATTCACCCCTCCACTTT
v_gene: TRBV5-5; abundance: .; d_gene: .; j_gene: TRBJ2-7; CDR3aa: CASSLGTPGGEQYF; CDR3nt: TGTGCCAGCAGCTTAGGAACTCCCGGGGGAGAGCAGTACTTC
v_gene: TRBV9; abundance: .; d_gene: TRBD1; j_gene: TRBJ1-4; CDR3aa: CASSRAGTGGEKLFF; CDR3nt: TGTGCCAGCAGCCGGGCGGGGACAGGAGGCGAAAAACTGTTTTTT
v_gene: TRBV6-5; abundance: .; d_gene: .; j_gene: TRBJ1-4; CDR3aa: CASSYLSGTNEKLFF; CDR3nt: TGTGCCAGCAGTTACTTGAGTGGAACTAATGAAAAACTGTTTTTT
v_gene: TRBV25-1; abundance: .; d_gene: .; j_gene: TRBJ1-1; CDR3aa: CASSDRANTEAFF; CDR3nt: TGTGCCAGCAGTGACAGAGCTAACACTGAAGCTTTCTTT
v_gene: TRBV5-5; abundance: .; d_gene: .; j_gene: TRBJ2-2; CDR3aa: CASSLVALQGGELFF; CDR3nt: TGTGCCAGCAGCTTGGTGGCCCTCCAAGGCGGGGAGCTGTTTTTT
v_gene: TRBV27; abundance: .; d_gene: .; j_gene: TRBJ1-4; CDR3aa: CASSLWFERGRVEKLFF; CDR3nt: TGTGCCAGCAGTTTATGGTTCGAGAGGGGTCGAGTTGAAAAACTGTTTTTT
v_gene: TRBV30; abundance: .; d_gene: .; j_gene: TRBJ1-1; CDR3aa: CAWSVQGGHTEAFF; CDR3nt: TGTGCCTGGAGTGTCCAGGGCGGCCACACTGAAGCTTTCTTT
v_gene: TRBV7-9; abundance: few; d_gene: TRBD1; j_gene: TRBJ2-7; CDR3aa: CASSRDRLYEQYF; CDR3nt: TGTGCCAGCAGCCGGGACAGGCTCTACGAGCAGTACTTC
v_gene: TRBV30; abundance: .; d_gene: .; j_gene: TRBJ1-2; CDR3aa: CAWRAPLALNYGYTF; CDR3nt: TGTGCCTGGAGGGCTCCCTTGGCACTCAACTATGGCTACACCTTC
v_gene: TRBV7-9; abundance: .; d_gene: TRBD2; j_gene: TRBJ2-1; CDR3aa: CASRLPWVAGGHNEQFF; CDR3nt: TGTGCCAGCAGGCTACCCTGGGTGGCGGGGGGGCACAATGAGCAGTTCTTC
v_gene: TRBV2; abundance: few; d_gene: .; j_gene: TRBJ2-5; CDR3aa: CASSYDGRLLYF; CDR3nt: TGTGCCAGCAGTTACGATGGGAGACTGTTATACTTC
v_gene: TRBV9; abundance: .; d_gene: .; j_gene: TRBJ2-3; CDR3aa: CASSAPWGGPADTDTQYF; CDR3nt: TGTGCCAGCAGCGCACCCTGGGGGGGGCCGGCCGACACAGATACGCAGTATTTT
v_gene: TRBV11-3; abundance: few; d_gene: .; j_gene: TRBJ2-4; CDR3aa: CASSPHWGTRRGNIQYF; CDR3nt: TGTGCCAGCAGCCCACATTGGGGGACACGGAGGGGAAACATTCAGTACTTC
v_gene: TRBV9; abundance: .; d_gene: TRBD1; j_gene: TRBJ1-6; CDR3aa: CASSAGDRNSPLHF; CDR3nt: TGTGCCAGCAGCGCCGGGGACAGAAATTCACCCCTCCACTTT
v_gene: TRBV5-1; abundance: .; d_gene: TRBD1; j_gene: TRBJ2-5; CDR3aa: CASSLTGEETQYF; CDR3nt: TGCGCCAGCAGTTTAACAGGGGAAGAGACCCAGTACTTC
v_gene: TRBV7-9; abundance: .; d_gene: .; j_gene: TRBJ1-2; CDR3aa: CASSLVGEGYGYTF; CDR3nt: TGTGCCAGCAGCTTAGTGGGGGAAGGCTATGGCTACACCTTC
v_gene: TRBV27; abundance: few; d_gene: .; j_gene: TRBJ2-7; CDR3aa: CASRGLGNYEQYF; CDR3nt: TGTGCCAGCAGAGGACTGGGGAACTACGAGCAGTACTTC
v_gene: TRBV19; abundance: few; d_gene: TRBD1; j_gene: TRBJ1-2; CDR3aa: CASSPARRDREVLRYGYTF; CDR3nt: TGTGCCAGTAGTCCCGCCCGCCGGGACAGGGAGGTCCTTCGCTATGGCTACACCTTC
v_gene: TRBV7-8; abundance: .; d_gene: .; j_gene: TRBJ2-7; CDR3aa: CASSSIYEQYF; CDR3nt: TGTGCCAGCAGCTCCATCTACGAGCAGTACTTC
v_gene: TRBV11-2; abundance: .; d_gene: .; j_gene: TRBJ1-2; CDR3aa: CASSLEVGSYGYTF; CDR3nt: TGTGCCAGCAGCTTGGAGGTGGGGAGCTATGGCTACACCTTC
v_gene: TRBV29-1; abundance: few; d_gene: .; j_gene: TRBJ1-1; CDR3aa: CSVARKNTEAFF; CDR3nt: TGCAGCGTTGCTCGGAAGAACACTGAAGCTTTCTTT